This T cell receptor (beta chain) was profiled in a study of blood T cell repertoires in COVID-19. As for the study in general: Samples came from the United States, Italy and Spain, spanning acute and convalescent COVID-19. The analysed material was cDNA or gDNA that came from T cells, B-cell-depleted T cells, or PBMCs.

Original methodology: Counts of nucleated cells, estimated from reference gene primer amplification, were obtained. Measured with immunoSEQ multiplex PCR; TCRdb has only the in-frame clones, and not every one. The V and J calls and clone size were taken over from that table, and D and trimming were inferred from the DNA. The data contain just over 60,000 clones, 65% to 80% of them seen just once; the ten biggest clones take up about a fifth. The CDR3 runs to 15 residues. Trimming took 4 bases from V and 0 from J, leaving 10 bases between them. Germline CDR1 MNHEY, CDR2 SVGAGI. What was sequenced was peripheral blood. The gene calls are TRBV6-5 and TRBJ1-5; D gene ambiguous. The receptor comes from a woman aged 80 or older with active or convalescent COVID-19. CDR3: CASSSNPGSNQPQHF. The CDR3 DNA is TGTGCCAGCAGTTCAAATCCAGGTAGCAATCAGCCCCAGCATTTT.